This T cell receptor beta chain emerged from a study of blood T cell repertoires in COVID-19. Study-wide background: Italy, Spain and the United States were the sources of the convalescent and acute COVID-19 samples. PBMCs, B-cell-depleted T cells, or T cells were the source of the cDNA or gDNA that made up the material.

Per the original methods: Reference gene primer amplification yielded estimated nucleated cell counts. Profiling relied on immunoSEQ multiplex PCR, and the TCRdb table lists in-frame clones only, not all of them. The V and J calls and the clone size are those of that table, but D and trimming were determined from the DNA. The sample lists some 220,000 clones, approximately 86% occurring once. The CDR3 consists of 12 residues. Looked up from germline, CDR1 is MNHEY and CDR2 is SMNVEV (reference sequence). V gave up 3 bases and J gave up 6 bases, with 9 bases separating them. During active infection, Seattle patients enrolled and were then monitored through disease.

The source is a woman in her thirties with COVID-19, enrolled during active disease. Sequenced: peripheral blood. The rearrangement joins TRBV27 to TRBJ2-7; tentatively, D is TRBD2 (5 bases). Here the CDR3 reads CASSLPRGEQYF. The CDR3, as DNA: TGTGCCAGCAGTTTGCCCCGGGGCGAGCAGTACTTC.